This TCR beta chain was sequenced during a study of beta chain features in type 1 diabetes. Expressed TCRB transcripts were sequenced because the entire RNA isolate underwent reverse transcription. Some clones are missing from TCRdb's copy, which holds only in-frame ones; the method was immunoSEQ multiplex PCR. The sample lists 970,000 or so clones; about a sixth were seen once. Losses at the gene ends were 8 bases for V and 7 bases for J; bases not matched to a gene: 13. The CDR3 has 15 amino acids. The germline CDR1 and CDR2 sequences are SGHTA and FQGNSA. This TCR derives from a woman under 30 in good health. The rearrangement uses TRBV7-2 and TRBJ2-1, with TRBD1 matching 8 bases. Sequencing was done on a sample of naive CD4+ T cells from blood. The CDR3 DNA follows: TGTGCCAGCCAAAATCCCGGGACAGGTAAAAATGAGCAGTTCTTC. It encodes CASQNPGTGKNEQFF. Looking up the rest from reference TRBV7-2 and TRBJ2-1 gives the full variable domain: GAGVSQSPSNKVTEKGKDVELRCDPISGHTALYWYRQSLGQGLEFLIYFQGNSAPDKSGLPSDRFSAERTGGSVSTLTIQRTQQEDSAVYLCASQNPGTGKNEQFFGPGTRLTVL.